The next 5 T cell receptor beta chains were all read from a single sample in a study of human T cells and chemical hapten exposure. Time point meaning: patch test 3, about 24 weeks after DPC sensitization. The treatment is: therapeutic diphenylcyclopropenone sensitization with weekly scalp DPC. From the RACE reads, TCRdb called clonotypes with MiXCR, one entry per CDR3 protein. The sample has 90,000 to 140,000 distinct CDR3 sequences; less than 35% are singletons. The starting material was whole blood, obtained in connection with sensitization to the hapten diphenylcyclopropenone (DPC). Receptor source: a man aged 40-49 years with alopecia areata. Some clones in this sample may be carry-over from other donors' samples.

The chain links TRBV12-3 or TRBV12-4 to TRBJ1-1; 7 bases map to TRBD1. The V segment lost 6 bases and the J segment 11 bases; nucleotides outside the gene matches: 15. The CDR3 consists of 14 residues. The CDR3 bases are TGTGCCAGCAGCTTCCCGGGACAGCCGTTTCGGGCTTTCTTT. Translating gives CASSFPGQPFRAFF.

This chain connects TRBV6-6 to TRBJ2-3, with D unclear. CDR1 and CDR2 from the germline V gene are MNHNY and SVGAGI (reference sequence). CDR3 size: 11 residues. V shed 10 bases and J shed 3 bases, with 8 bases lying between them. The CDR3 DNA reads as TGTGCCATCGGTGTGACAGATACGCAGTATTTT. Residues: CAIGVTDTQYF.

The chain couples TRBV6-2 or TRBV6-3 to TRBJ2-1, with no clear D. The CDR3 has 13 residues. Germline CDR1 reads MNHEY; CDR2 reads SVGEGT. Between the trimmed V and J ends, which lost 5 bases and 5 bases, there was a span of 10 bases. DNA for the CDR3: TGTGCCAGCAGTCCCCCGGAGAACAATGAGCAGTTCTTC. This translates into CASSPPENNEQFF.

This clonotype was seen only a few times. This rearrangement joins TRBV5-4 to TRBJ1-2; the D is unclear. The CDR3 has 15 residues. The V end lost 1 base, the J end lost 2 bases, and 12 bases lay between the germline ends. The germline gives CDR1 SGHNT, CDR2 YYREEE (reference sequence). The DNA for the CDR3 is TGTGCCAGCAGCTTGCCCACCCCCGGGAACTATGGCTACACCTTC. Translating gives CASSLPTPGNYGYTF.

This chain uses TRBV11-1 with TRBJ2-5, with a tentative D call TRBD1 (5 bases). CDR3 length equals 19 residues. The germline V and J ends were trimmed by 5 bases and 4 bases, with 29 bases remaining between them. Per the germline V gene, CDR1 is SGHAT and CDR2 is FQDESV (reference sequence). CDR3 sequence (DNA): TGTGCCAGCAGCCGGAAGAGGAGCGTTCTGGACGGCCAGGGAGAGACCCAGTACTTC. This gives the protein CASSRKRSVLDGQGETQYF.